One sample yielded the 5 T cell receptor beta chains listed below, sequenced in a study of shared clonotypes between healthy human individuals. The repertoire was sequenced with immunoSEQ multiplex PCR; TCRdb's copy has only in-frame clones and lacks some. The sample has 600,000 to 750,000 clones; roughly 88% are singletons. The specimen was memory CD8+ T cells from PBMCs. Subset meaning: CD45RO+ cells pooled with CCR7-negative TemRA cells. The receptors were sampled from a man between 18 and 29 years old in good health. Some clones in this sample may be carry-over from other donors' samples.

The chain employs TRBV28 and TRBJ2-1; TRBD1 might be the D (6 bases). Germline CDR1 MDHEN, CDR2 SYDVKM. CDR3 length: 15 residues. V was clipped by 7 bases and J by 5 bases, with 18 bases between them. The CDR3 DNA follows: TGTGCCAGCACCCTATGGAAGGGGGTGAACAATGAGCAGTTCTTC. Translated, it gives CASTLWKGVNNEQFF.

The rearrangement uses TRBV7-9 and TRBJ1-1; D might be TRBD1 (6 bases). This CDR3 has 14 residues. The ends were cut back, 5 bases at V and 4 bases at J, with 14 bases in the middle. Germline V gene lookup returns CDR1 SEHNR and CDR2 FQNEAQ (reference sequence). Here the CDR3 reads CASSHTMGATEAFF. The CDR3, as DNA: TGTGCCAGCAGCCACACCATGGGGGCCACTGAAGCTTTCTTT.

The CDR3 DNA reads TGTGCCAGCAGATTACCTTGGAACACTGAAGCTTTCTTT. It specifies CASRLPWNTEAFF. The chain links TRBV28 to TRBJ1-1; D remains unclear. With 6 bases removed from V and 1 base from J, the gap between germline ends came to 9 bases. The CDR3 contains 13 residues. Germline CDR1 is MDHEN and CDR2 is SYDVKM.

The rearrangement links TRBV6-6 to TRBJ2-3, with D uncertain. Germline values: CDR1 MNHNY, CDR2 SVGAGI (reference sequence). There are 15 residues in the CDR3. Trimming pared 0 bases from V and 6 bases from J, leaving 13 bases between. CDR3 coding DNA: TGTGCCAGCAGTTACTCGGCAAGGGCACCGGATACGCAGTATTTT. Protein sequence: CASSYSARAPDTQYF.

The J gene is TRBJ2-5, the V gene TRBV6-5; D is perhaps TRBD2 (6 bases). Germline CDR1 and CDR2: MNHEY and SVGAGI. This CDR3 is 10 amino acids long. The chain's CDR3 is CAGGQETQYF. CDR3 in DNA: TGTGCGGGGGGACAAGAGACCCAGTACTTC.